The entry below gives a single TCR beta chain sequence along with its context. Its antigen is not yet known. The input lacks base qualities; no much larger clone sits a single base away. The cohort was made up of several hundred healthy bone marrow donors. Cohort members were all nominally healthy when sampled, although unrecorded immune exposures were likely present. The donor tested CMV seropositive and was one of the 289 seropositive cohort members. A peripheral blood sample was provided by each donor, and peripheral blood mononuclear cells were used for TCR beta sequencing. Genomic DNA was extracted from the blood cell samples with the Qiagen DNeasy Blood Extraction Kit. This sample was included in a study of cytomegalovirus exposure and HLA in healthy donors (dated by TCRdb to about 2017). Describing the broader study: According to an earlier analysis of a few hundred of the donors, about 180 million T cells yielded 100 million or so unique TCR beta sequences and approximately 300 Gb of sequence data. Of the roughly 400 genotyped donors, 81% fell in the genetic ancestry cluster associated with self-reported Caucasian donors. HLA typing covered class I and class II loci at four-digit resolution. To decide whether each TCR beta V gene segment behaved as functional or pseudogenic, an earlier analysis of over 500 of the donors relied on high-throughput TCR beta sequencing. Among over 350 genotyped donors of the cohort, an average of approximately 240,000 unique TCR beta nucleotide sequences were sequenced per donor, around 20% of them non-productive. Every repertoire in the discovery cohort had been generated on one and the same sequencing platform. A later analysis re-analyzed previously published TCR beta repertoires from 600 to 850 donors and added high-resolution HLA genotyping to study TCR occurrence patterns. An early release covering roughly 580 HLA-typed donors comprised roughly 300 gigabases of sequencing data and tens of millions of unique TCR sequences. Donor age, sex, ethnicity and CMV serostatus were collected together with the repertoire data. Besides the first cohort of around 700 subjects, a separate validation cohort made up of roughly 120 different subjects was used. The study used immunosequencing to profile the T cell repertoires of some 600 subjects and linked those repertoires to cytomegalovirus serostatus. The number of donors typed differed by locus, with roughly 629-640 for A, B, C, DRB1 and DQB1, 522 for DQA1, approximately 570 for DPA1, and 400 to 490 for DPB1. The study combined high-throughput TCR immunosequencing, statistical association of individual TCRs with disease status, and machine learning to predict cytomegalovirus infection status. Several DR-DQ haplotypes were handled as single units for association and clustering because linkage in the cohort was strong. Genome-wide SNP genotypes for about 55% of the 666 donors were used in a later genetic analysis, which treated that subset as a discovery cohort. The study aimed to test whether signatures of past pathogen exposure could be identified by cataloging public T cell receptors. Rather than drawing on any new phenotypic data, the later analysis identified candidate immune exposures from TCR beta sequences and the way those sequences occurred across donors. Here is what the overall study found, with its caveats: Sequencing depth was assumed to be roughly uniform across donors in the presence/absence analyses, though that assumption may not hold. At a false discovery rate of 0.05, a later analysis linked about 16,000 TCR beta sequences to specific HLA alleles. Most TCR sequences were seen in very few donors, while some public TCRs were found in many individuals. According to a later genetic analysis, donors in an Asian-associated ancestry cluster had fewer N-insertions in productive TCRs than the approximately 650-donor mean. A few of the identified cytomegalovirus-associated TCR beta chains were confirmed in vitro to be specific for cytomegalovirus antigens. In a later genetic analysis, a missense DCLRE1C variant was associated with V-gene and J-gene trimming of TCR beta chains, and the association was replicated in an independent cohort. Only TCR beta chains were sequenced in this cohort, and the absence of alpha or paired-chain data limited detectable features. The earlier analysis of approximately 590 of the donors excluded roughly 16 rarely observed V segments, including chromosome 9 orphons, because counts were too low. According to a later analysis, TCR association rates differed among HLA loci, with DRB1 alleles showing the most associated TCRs and HLA-C alleles showing the fewest. A cluster of highly shared sequence variants was judged likely to be a technical artifact of the sequencing pipeline. A later analysis found that HLA-associated TCR beta chains were more clonally expanded and had lower generation probabilities than equally common non-associated chains. In the study, some 180 TCR beta chains were listed as associated with cytomegalovirus. A later analysis reported that several top co-occurrence clusters appeared linked to parvovirus B19, influenza, CMV and Epstein-Barr virus. A further reported finding was that TCR beta sequences accurately predicted the HLA-A and HLA-B alleles for most subjects in the first cohort. Correlated functional status among segregating V segments might be attributable to linkage disequilibrium, but an unknown experimental factor could not be ruled out. Because HLA typing was missing for some donors at each locus, association tests included only the typed subset. Because the 87-base-pair reads could not distinguish some IMGT-functional V segments, including TRBV6-2 and TRBV6-3, those segments were excluded. When HLA alleles, especially DR and DQ, strongly co-occurred, attributing TCR associations to individual alleles was difficult. Immune exposure information for the cohort was limited to CMV serostatus. Cytomegalovirus status was reported to be diagnosed by the classifier with high specificity and sensitivity in both the original and validation cohorts. A later analysis found that most CMV-associated TCR beta chains appeared HLA-restricted, with HLA associations seemingly driven largely by CMV exposure. It was suggested by the authors that the approach could potentially be generalized to other disease states and immunological phenotypes. An earlier analysis of 587 of the donors showed that most TCR beta V segments appeared in productive rearrangements either about 87% or about 30% of the time, which broadly matched IMGT annotations.

Library preparation used the immunoSEQ multiplex PCR assay. A mixture of 60 forward primers for TCR Vbeta segments and 13 reverse primers for TCR Jbeta segments was used in the multiplex PCR. Amplification of the CDR3 region of rearranged TCR beta genes was performed with a multiplex PCR assay on genomic DNA. The amplified TCR beta libraries were sequenced on the Illumina HiSeq System as 87-base-pair reads. As for the authors' bioinformatics: A later analysis counted 75 million to 100 million unique TCR beta chains across the 666 repertoires, and around 12 million of these chains were shared by at least two donors. To remove PCR and sequencing errors, raw reads were error-corrected and collapsed into unique sequences using a nearest-neighbor algorithm that merged closely related sequences. CDR3 sequences were aligned to IMGT reference sequences to assign V, D and J gene segments. For a sequence to be retained, at least a six-nucleotide match to both a V gene segment and a J gene segment was required. Rearrangements were classified as productive when the CDR3 lacked stop codons and remained in frame with V and J, and all other rearrangements were classified as non-productive. CDR3 was defined according to IMGT convention as the region running from the second conserved V-encoded cysteine to the conserved J-encoded phenylalanine. The earlier analysis of around 640 of the donors excluded sequences that lacked an unambiguous match to a single V gene segment. An earlier analysis of a few hundred of the donors called V segments functional above 56.7% productive rearrangements and segregating when the between-donor standard deviation exceeded 5%. A statistical classification framework was built for diagnosing cytomegalovirus status from the catalog of TCR beta chain sequences. In a later analysis, V and J genes were assigned by comparing TCR nucleotide sequences against IMGT/GENE-DB human TR gene sequences. A later analysis assigned CDR3 sequences and most-parsimonious VDJ recombination scenarios with the TCRdist pipeline. In a later analysis, every TCR beta chain was defined by the combination of its CDR3 amino acid sequence and its V-gene family, and reads without a unique V-gene family were dropped. A later analysis removed roughly 590 highly shared, low-generation-probability nucleotide sequences to deal with suspected cross-contamination and a sequencing artifact. In a later analysis, a clonal expansion index was calculated for each public chain from normalized within-repertoire ranks of inferred template counts. In a later analysis, generation probabilities were computed using a VDJ recombination model fitted to out-of-frame rearrangements, and the results were checked against IGoR. A later analysis scored TCR-TCR, TCR-HLA and TCR-CMV co-occurrence with hypergeometric tests, applying a repertoire-size bias correction to TCR pairs. A later analysis estimated false discovery rates by permuting HLA or CMV assignments 20 times. A later analysis grouped co-occurring TCRs with DBSCAN, adding TCRdist sequence similarity when clustering within HLA-allele-positive subsets. Co-occurrence clustering excluded repertoires with fewer than 30,000 or more than 120,000 public chains, plus five with anomalous nucleotide sharing. Here the immuneACCESS table is served through TCRdb, limited to in-frame sequences with V and J called. Missing clones are a known gap in these copies; in checked studies unresolved V genes cover under half, and the rest lacks a known reason. D and trimming were read from the DNA, whereas the V and J calls and clone size are those reported in that table. The sample table lists over 150,000 clones, 65% to 85% of them with a count of one. The ten biggest clones cover 6% to 9% of the sample.

Via the germline V gene, CDR1 is LGHNA and CDR2 YSLEER. Reading from cysteine to phenylalanine, the CDR3 counts 19 amino acids. Kept here is only the CDR3 DNA, which spans 57 bases and is read in frame from base 1. The trim is 1 base for V and 0 bases for J, with a gap of 16 bases between the germline ends. The chain uses TRBV4-3 and TRBJ1-6; a weak D assignment points to TRBD1 (6 bases agree). This receptor was taken from a woman aged 25 to 39 in good health and CMV-seropositive. The material sequenced was PBMCs. The CDR3 protein: CASSQVSQEGGSYNSPLHF. The nucleotides are TGCGCCAGCAGCCAAGTTAGCCAGGAAGGGGGCTCCTATAATTCACCCCTCCACTTT.